A selection of T cell receptor beta chains follows, all from one sample in a study of regulatory T cells in long-lasting Graves disease. TCRdb analysed the multiplex PCR reads with MiXCR anew, one entry per CDR3 protein. The table has roughly 470,000 distinct CDR3 sequences, less than 25% seen once; the top ten hold about 7.8%. Sequencing was performed on peripheral blood mononuclear cells (PBMCs), taken when the disease was refractory, from a patient treated with antithyroid drugs. The source of these receptors is a female donor with Graves disease. Each CDR3 is given with its conserved first and last residue. The D gene is left open where the match is weak. Clone size appears in some rows only: once, few, many, or a class for an expanded clone.

V	D	J	size	DNA	CDR3
TRBV4-1	TRBD2	TRBJ2-5	many	TGCGCCAGCAGCCAAGAGTCCGGGGTAGCGGGAGAATCGATGGAGACCCAGTACTTC	CASSQESGVAGESMETQYF
TRBV29-1	NA	TRBJ2-2	few	TGCAGCGTTGAAGATCAGGGCGGGGAGCTGTTTTTT	CSVEDQGGELFF
TRBV6-5	NA	TRBJ2-7	few	TGTGCCAGCAGTTACTCCCCGCCAAGAGCCAGTGAGCAGTACTTC	CASSYSPPRASEQYF
TRBV15	TRBD1	TRBJ2-5	many	TGTGCCACCAGCAGAGAACCGGACAGGAGTTTTGAGACCCAGTACTTC	CATSREPDRSFETQYF
TRBV18	NA	TRBJ1-5	few	TGTGCCAGCTCTACAACGGGGGCTGGGAGCAATCAGCCCCAGCATTTT	CASSTTGAGSNQPQHF
TRBV6-2/TRBV6-3	TRBD2	TRBJ2-7	few	TGTGCCAGCAGCCCGGGACTAAATACCTACGAGCAGTACTTC	CASSPGLNTYEQYF
TRBV28	NA	TRBJ2-7	many	TGTGCCAGCAGTTTATACGGGACCCTCACCCTCTACGAGCAGTACTTC	CASSLYGTLTLYEQYF
TRBV19	NA	TRBJ2-5	few	TGTGCCACCGGACGGACTACCTCCCAAGAGACCCAGTACTTC	CATGRTTSQETQYF
TRBV7-7	NA	TRBJ2-7	few	TGTGCTAGCAGCCACGGAAGAACGGCCGGCGAGCAGTACTTC	CASSHGRTAGEQYF
TRBV6-1	NA	TRBJ1-6	few	TGTGCCAGCACCTCGGCCGGGGTCTTATCCTCACCCCTCCACTTT	CASTSAGVLSSPLHF
TRBV6-5	NA	TRBJ2-2	NA	TGTGCCAGCAGTTACTCGCCGGGAGTCAGGAACACCGGGGAGCTGTTTTTT	CASSYSPGVRNTGELFF
TRBV10-3	TRBD1	TRBJ2-5	few	TGTGCCATCAGTGAACAGGGGGCTACTGAGACCCAGTACTTC	CAISEQGATETQYF
TRBV11-1	NA	TRBJ1-2	NA	TGTGCCAGCAGCCGATCGACAGGTCCTATAGGCTACACCTTC	CASSRSTGPIGYTF
TRBV18	NA	TRBJ2-7	few	TGTGCCAGCTCACCACCACGACGGATATCCTACGAGCAGTACTTC	CASSPPRRISYEQYF
TRBV7-6	NA	TRBJ2-4	few	TGTGCCAGCAGCCCCGGGACACCTGGAGCCAAAAACATTCAGTACTTC	CASSPGTPGAKNIQYF
TRBV27	NA	TRBJ1-1	many	TGTGCCAGCAGTCCCTTTGGGATGGGTAACACTGAAGCTTTCTTT	CASSPFGMGNTEAFF
TRBV7-9	NA	TRBJ1-1	few	TGTGCCACCAGGGTAGCCCAGGGGCCTCCGAACACTGAAGCTTTCTTT	CATRVAQGPPNTEAFF
TRBV6-1	NA	TRBJ2-7	many	TGTGCCAGCAGACGGACTACATACTACGAGCAGTACTTC	CASRRTTYYEQYF
TRBV4-1	NA	TRBJ2-7	NA	TGCGCCAGCAGCCAAGTGGTGGAGGGACCCTACTACGAGCAGTACTTC	CASSQVVEGPYYEQYF
TRBV10-3	TRBD2	TRBJ2-7	few	TGTGCCATCACCGACGGGACTAGCGCCTACGAGCAGTACTTC	CAITDGTSAYEQYF
TRBV13	TRBD2	TRBJ2-7	NA	TGTGCCAGCAGCTTGAAAAGGGAGGGATCCTACGAGCAGTACTTC	CASSLKREGSYEQYF
TRBV5-1	NA	TRBJ1-1	few	TGCGCCAGCAGCTTGGCGACAGAAAGTACTGAAGCTTTCTTT	CASSLATESTEAFF
TRBV10-3	TRBD2	TRBJ2-7	many	TGTGCCACCGCCACTGGACTAGCGGGAAGATACGAGCAGTACTTC	CATATGLAGRYEQYF
TRBV19	TRBD1	TRBJ2-5	NA	TGTGCCAGTACCCGGGACAGGGAAGTTGAGACCCAGTACTTC	CASTRDREVETQYF
TRBV28	NA	TRBJ1-2	many	TGTGCCAGCAGTTTAGATCTTACGGGGGGATTCTATGGCTACACCTTC	CASSLDLTGGFYGYTF
TRBV11-1	NA	TRBJ1-6	many	TGTGCCAGCAGCTCGCATCAGGGGACCTCCGTGAGTTCACCCCTCCACTTT	CASSSHQGTSVSSPLHF
TRBV11-3	TRBD2	TRBJ2-3	NA	TGTGCCAGCAGCGCTAGGACTAGCGGGCCGAATACGCAGTATTTT	CASSARTSGPNTQYF
TRBV5-1	NA	TRBJ1-5	NA	TGCGCCAGCAGCTTGTCTTCGGGACAGCCCCAGCATTTT	CASSLSSGQPQHF
TRBV11-2	TRBD2	TRBJ2-7	many	TGTGCCAGCAGCTTAGATCGGGAGGGCGGCAAGCAGTACTTC	CASSLDREGGKQYF